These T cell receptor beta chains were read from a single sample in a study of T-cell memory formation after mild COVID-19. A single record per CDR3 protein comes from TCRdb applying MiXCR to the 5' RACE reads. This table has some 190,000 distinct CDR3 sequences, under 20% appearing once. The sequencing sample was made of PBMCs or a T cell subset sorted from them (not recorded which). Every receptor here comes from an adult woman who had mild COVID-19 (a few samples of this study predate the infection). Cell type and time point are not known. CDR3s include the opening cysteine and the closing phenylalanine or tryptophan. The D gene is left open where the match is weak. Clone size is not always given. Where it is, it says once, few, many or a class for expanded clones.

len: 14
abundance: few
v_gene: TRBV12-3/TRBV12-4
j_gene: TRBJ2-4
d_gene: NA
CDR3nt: TGTGCCAGCAGTTCTGGCTTGGGGGGTGGCATTCAGTACTTC
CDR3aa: CASSSGLGGGIQYF

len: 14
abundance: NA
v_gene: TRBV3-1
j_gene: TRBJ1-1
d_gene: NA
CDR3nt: TGTGCCAGCAGCCACCGAAGAGAAAACACTGAAGCTTTCTTT
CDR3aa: CASSHRRENTEAFF

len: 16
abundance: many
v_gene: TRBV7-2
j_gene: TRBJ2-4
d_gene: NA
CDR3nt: TGTGCCAGCAGCTCCTGGGTGGCCTTGGACAAAAACATTCAGTACTTC
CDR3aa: CASSSWVALDKNIQYF

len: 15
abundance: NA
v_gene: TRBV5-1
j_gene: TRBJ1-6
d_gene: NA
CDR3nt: TGCGCCAGCACAAATGAGGGACGCTCCAATTCACCCCTCCACTTT
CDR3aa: CASTNEGRSNSPLHF

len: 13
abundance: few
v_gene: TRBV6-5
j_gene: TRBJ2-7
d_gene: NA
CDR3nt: TGTGCCAGCAATAATGGGGGCACCTACGAGCAGTACTTC
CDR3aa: CASNNGGTYEQYF

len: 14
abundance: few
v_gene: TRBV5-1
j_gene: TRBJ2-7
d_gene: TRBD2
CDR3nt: TGCGCCAGCAGCTTAAGGCCTAGCGGCGGAGAGCAGTACTTC
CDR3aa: CASSLRPSGGEQYF

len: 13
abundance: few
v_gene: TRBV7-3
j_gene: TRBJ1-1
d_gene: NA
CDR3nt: TGTGCCAGCAGCTTGATACAGGGAGTTGAAGCTTTCTTT
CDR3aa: CASSLIQGVEAFF

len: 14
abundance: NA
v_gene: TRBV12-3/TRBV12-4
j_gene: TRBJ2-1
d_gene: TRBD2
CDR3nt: TGTGCCAGCGGATTAGCGGGGGGCTACAATGAGCAGTTCTTC
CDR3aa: CASGLAGGYNEQFF

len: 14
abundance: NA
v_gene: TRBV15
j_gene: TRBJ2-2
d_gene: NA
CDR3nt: TGTGCCACCAGCCCACGTAACCCCACCGGGGAGCTGTTTTTT
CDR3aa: CATSPRNPTGELFF

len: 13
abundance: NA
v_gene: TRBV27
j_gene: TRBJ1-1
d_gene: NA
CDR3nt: TGTGCCAGCAGCCCCGGGGTCTACACTGAAGCTTTCTTT
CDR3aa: CASSPGVYTEAFF

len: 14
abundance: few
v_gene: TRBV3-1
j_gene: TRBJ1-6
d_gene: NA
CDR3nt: TGTGCCAGCAGCCAAGGACAGACTAATTCACCCCTCCACTTT
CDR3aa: CASSQGQTNSPLHF

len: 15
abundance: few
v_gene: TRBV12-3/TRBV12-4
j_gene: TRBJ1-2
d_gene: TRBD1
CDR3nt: TGTGCCTTTCCCGGGGACAGTGGAGGGAACTATGGCTACACCTTC
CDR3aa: CAFPGDSGGNYGYTF

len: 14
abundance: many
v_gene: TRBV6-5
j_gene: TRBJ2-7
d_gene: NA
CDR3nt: TGTGCCAGCAGTCAAGACAGAAATGCCTACGAGCAGTACTTC
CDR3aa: CASSQDRNAYEQYF

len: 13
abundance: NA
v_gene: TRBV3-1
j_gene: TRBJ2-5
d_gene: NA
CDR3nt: TGTGCCAGCAGCCAGAGGGAGGTGGAGACCCAGTACTTC
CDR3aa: CASSQREVETQYF

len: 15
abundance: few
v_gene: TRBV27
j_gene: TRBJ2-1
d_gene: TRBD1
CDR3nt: TGTGCCAGCAGTTTTTGGGGACAGAAAGACAATGAGCAGTTCTTC
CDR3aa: CASSFWGQKDNEQFF

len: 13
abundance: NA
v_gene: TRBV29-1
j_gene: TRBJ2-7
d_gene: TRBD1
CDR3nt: TGCAGCGTTGGAGAGACAGGGTCCCACGAGCAGTACTTC
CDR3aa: CSVGETGSHEQYF

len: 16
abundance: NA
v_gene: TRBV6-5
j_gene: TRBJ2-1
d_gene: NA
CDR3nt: TGTGCCAGCAGGGCTCGGGTAAGGGGTTATGACAATGAGCAGTTCTTC
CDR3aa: CASRARVRGYDNEQFF

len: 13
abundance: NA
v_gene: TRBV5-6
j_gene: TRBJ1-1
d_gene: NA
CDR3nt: TGTGCCAGCACCGAACAGGGGAACACTGAAGCTTTCTTT
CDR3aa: CASTEQGNTEAFF

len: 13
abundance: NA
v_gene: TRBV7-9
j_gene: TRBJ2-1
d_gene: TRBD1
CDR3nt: TGTGCCAGCAGCCAGACAGGGGTGAATGAGCAGTTCTTC
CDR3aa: CASSQTGVNEQFF

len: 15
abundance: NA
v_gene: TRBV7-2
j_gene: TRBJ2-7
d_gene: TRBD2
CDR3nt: TGTGCCAGCAGCCCCGTAGCGGGTGCGGGCTACGAGCAGTACTTC
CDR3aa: CASSPVAGAGYEQYF

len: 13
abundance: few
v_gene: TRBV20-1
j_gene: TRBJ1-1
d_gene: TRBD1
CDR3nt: TGCAGTGTCCGGACAGGGGGCATCACTGAAGCTTTCTTT
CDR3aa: CSVRTGGITEAFF

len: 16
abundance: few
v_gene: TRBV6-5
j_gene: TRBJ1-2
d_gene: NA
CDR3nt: TGTGCCAGCAGTTACTCTCTCCGACAGTATAACTATGGCTACACCTTC
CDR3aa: CASSYSLRQYNYGYTF

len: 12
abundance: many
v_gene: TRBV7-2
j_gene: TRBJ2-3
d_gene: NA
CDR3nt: TGTGCCAGCAGCGATTATACAGATACGCAGTATTTT
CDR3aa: CASSDYTDTQYF

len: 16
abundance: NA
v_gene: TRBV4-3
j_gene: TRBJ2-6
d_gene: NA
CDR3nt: TGCGCCAGCAGCCAAGACTCCGGGACTGGGGCCAACGTCCTGACTTTC
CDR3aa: CASSQDSGTGANVLTF

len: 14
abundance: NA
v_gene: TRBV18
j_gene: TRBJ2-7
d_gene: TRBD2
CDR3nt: TGTGCCAGTTCACCGGGACTAGCGGGAAACGAGCAGTACTTC
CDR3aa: CASSPGLAGNEQYF

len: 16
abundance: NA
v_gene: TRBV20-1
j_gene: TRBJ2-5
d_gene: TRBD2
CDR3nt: TGCAGTGCTCCACGCGTAGCGGGGGGGTTCCAAGAGACCCAGTACTTC
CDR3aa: CSAPRVAGGFQETQYF

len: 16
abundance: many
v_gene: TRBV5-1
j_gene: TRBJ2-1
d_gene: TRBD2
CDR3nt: TGCGCCAGCAGCTTGGGGAGCGGGAGACCCCACAATGAGCAGTTCTTC
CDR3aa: CASSLGSGRPHNEQFF

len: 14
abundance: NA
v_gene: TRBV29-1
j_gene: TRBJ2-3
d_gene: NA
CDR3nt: TGCAGCGTTTTCGGCGTCCAGCGGACAGATACGCAGTATTTT
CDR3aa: CSVFGVQRTDTQYF

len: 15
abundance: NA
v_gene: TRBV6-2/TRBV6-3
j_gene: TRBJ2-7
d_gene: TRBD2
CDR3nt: TGTGCCAGCAGACGTAGCGGGAGGAGTTCCTACGAGCAGTACTTC
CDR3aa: CASRRSGRSSYEQYF

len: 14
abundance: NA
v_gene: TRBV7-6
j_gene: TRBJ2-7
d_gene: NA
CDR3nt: TGTGCCAGCACTCCCGGGGGGCGCCCTTACGAGCAGTACTTC
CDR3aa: CASTPGGRPYEQYF

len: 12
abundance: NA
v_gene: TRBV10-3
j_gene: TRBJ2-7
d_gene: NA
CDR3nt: TGTGCCATCAAGGGCCTTGGGAACGAGCAGTACTTC
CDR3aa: CAIKGLGNEQYF

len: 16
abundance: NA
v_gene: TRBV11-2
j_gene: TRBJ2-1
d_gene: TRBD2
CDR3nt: TGTGCCAGCAGCTCCTTTAGCGGGTGGCTAGGGAATGAGCAGTTCTTC
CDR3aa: CASSSFSGWLGNEQFF

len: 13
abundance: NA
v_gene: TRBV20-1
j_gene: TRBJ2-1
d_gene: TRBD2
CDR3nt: TGCAGTGCTAGCGGGAGGGCCCGGAATGAGCAGTTCTTC
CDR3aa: CSASGRARNEQFF

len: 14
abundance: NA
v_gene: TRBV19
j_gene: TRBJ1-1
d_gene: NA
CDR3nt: TGTGCCAGTAGTCTCCTCGACAGGCTCACGGAAGCTTTCTTT
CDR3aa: CASSLLDRLTEAFF

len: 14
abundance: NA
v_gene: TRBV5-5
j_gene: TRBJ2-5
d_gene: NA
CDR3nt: TGTGCCAGCAGCTTGGGTAGTCATCAAGAGACCCAGTACTTC
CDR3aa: CASSLGSHQETQYF